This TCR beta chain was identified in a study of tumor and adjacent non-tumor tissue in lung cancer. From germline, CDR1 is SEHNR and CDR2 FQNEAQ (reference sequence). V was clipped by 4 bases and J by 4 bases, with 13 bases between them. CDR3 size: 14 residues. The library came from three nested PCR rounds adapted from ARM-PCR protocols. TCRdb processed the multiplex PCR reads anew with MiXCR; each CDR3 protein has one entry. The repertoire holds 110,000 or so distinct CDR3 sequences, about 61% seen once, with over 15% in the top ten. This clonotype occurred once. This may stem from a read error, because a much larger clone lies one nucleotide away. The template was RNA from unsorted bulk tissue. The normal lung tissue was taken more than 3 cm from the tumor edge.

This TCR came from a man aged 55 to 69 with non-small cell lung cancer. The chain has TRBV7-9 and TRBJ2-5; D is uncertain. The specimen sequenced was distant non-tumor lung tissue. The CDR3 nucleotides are TGTGCCAGCAGCTCCAACGTGGGTGGAGAGACCCAGTACTTC. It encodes CASSSNVGGETQYF.